The 29 T cell receptor beta chains in this list originate from one sample, sequenced in a study of regulatory T cells in long-lasting Graves disease. Regarding time point: persistent/refractory GD, antithyroid drugs over 5 years with positive TRAb. Extracted RNA from PBMCs served as the source of the TCR library. Arm-PCR with iRepertoire HTBI primers amplified the CDR3 regions for these TCR beta libraries. Each CDR3 protein gets one entry after TCRdb re-called the multiplex PCR reads with MiXCR. The sample yields 500,000 to 700,000 distinct CDR3 sequences, 25% to 35% seen once. Specimen: peripheral blood mononuclear cells (PBMCs), collected when the disease was refractory, from a patient treated with antithyroid drugs. These receptors were taken from a female donor with Graves disease.

With respect to this clonotype: The CDR3 does not end in the conserved phenylalanine or tryptophan, so this is likely a read error. The V gene is TRBV28, the J gene TRBJ1-6; D might be TRBD1 (5 bases). This CDR3 has 13 residues. Trimming shortened V by 5 bases and J by 7 bases, and 9 bases separated the two germline ends. Germline CDR1 reads MDHEN; CDR2 reads SYDVKM. The CDR3 nucleotides are TGTGCCAGCAGTCGGGACTTCAATTCACCCCTCCACCTT. As protein: CASSRDFNSPLHL.

The chain couples TRBV15 to TRBJ1-5, with D tentatively TRBD1 (5 bases). The CDR3 covers 18 residues. The ends were cut back, 2 bases at V and 0 bases at J, with 17 bases in the middle. Germline lookup yields CDR1 LNHNV and CDR2 YYDKDF (reference sequence). The CDR3 bases are TGTGCCACCAGCAGACCCCAGGGTATAATGTATAGCAATCAGCCCCAGCATTTT. It yields the protein CATSRPQGIMYSNQPQHF.

This clonotype appeared a few times. The chain couples TRBV29-1 to TRBJ2-5; 10 bases agree with TRBD2. The CDR3 extends over 13 amino acids. The germline gives CDR1 SQVTM, CDR2 ANQGSEA. Trimming took 4 bases from V and 5 from J; bases not matched to a gene: 4. The DNA of the CDR3 is TGCAGCGTTGCTAGCGGGAGTGGGGAGACCCAGTACTTC. Translation gives CSVASGSGETQYF. Filled out from reference TRBV29-1 and TRBJ2-5, the complete variable domain reads SAVISQKPSRDICQRGTSLTIQCQVDSQVTMMFWYRQQPGQSLTLIATANQGSEATYESGFVIDKFPISRPNLTFSTLTVSNMSPEDSSIYLCSVASGSGETQYFGPGTRLLVL.

The V call is TRBV2, the J call TRBJ1-1, with 9 bases aligning to TRBD1. Germline CDR1 and CDR2: SNHLY and FYNNEI. The CDR3 is 18 amino acids. Trimming cost V 6 bases and J 0 bases; bases outside gene matches: 14. CDR3 in amino acids: CASSYGQGRRFMNTEAFF. CDR3 sequence (DNA): TGTGCCAGCAGCTATGGACAGGGGAGGAGGTTCATGAACACTGAAGCTTTCTTT.

The chain has TRBV12-3 or TRBV12-4 and TRBJ2-7; no clear D. The V end was cut by 0 bases, the J end by 3 bases, with 6 bases between. The CDR3 is made up of 13 amino acids. The CDR3 coding sequence is TGTGCCAGCAGTTTAGCGGGGATCTACGAGCAGTACTTC. Translated, it gives CASSLAGIYEQYF.

J is TRBJ1-2 and V is TRBV28; TRBD1 agrees at 7 bases. The V segment lost 11 bases and the J segment 4 bases; nucleotides outside the gene matches: 13. The CDR3 contains 14 residues. CDR1 MDHEN and CDR2 SYDVKM come from the germline V gene. The CDR3 DNA sequence: TGTGCCGGCATCCCAGGGGGTGGGAGCTATGGCTACACCTTC. This encodes CAGIPGGGSYGYTF.

Ten or more counts support this clonotype. V is TRBV27 and J is TRBJ2-6; D perhaps matches TRBD2 (7 bases). CDR1 is MNHEY, CDR2 SMNVEV, per germline (reference sequence). This CDR3 spans 16 amino acids. V lost 4 bases and J lost 3, with 13 bases in between. Here the CDR3 reads CASSSFGGRGANVLTF. The CDR3 DNA sequence: TGTGCCAGCAGTTCCTTCGGGGGGCGTGGGGCCAACGTCCTGACTTTC.

As to this clonotype: This may be a read error, as it is one base from a much larger clone. V and J are TRBV27 and TRBJ2-1; TRBD1 matches 11 bases. This CDR3 comprises 16 residues. The germline V gene encodes CDR1 MNHEY and CDR2 SMNVEV (reference sequence). The V and J ends lost 3 bases and 7 bases, in that order; junction bases with no gene match: 8. CDR3 region: CASSLTGQGAGNEQFF. The CDR3 DNA is TGTGCCAGCAGTTTGACTGGACAGGGGGCTGGGAATGAGCAGTTCTTC.

The V gene is TRBV7-9, the J gene TRBJ1-1, with 7 bases fitting TRBD1. Losses at the gene ends were 5 bases for V and 1 base for J; bases not matched to a gene: 4. Germline V gene data show CDR1 as SEHNR and CDR2 as FQNEAQ (reference sequence). CDR3 size: 14 residues. This chain's CDR3 is CASSTGVTNTEAFF. CDR3 bases: TGTGCCAGCAGCACAGGGGTGACGAACACTGAAGCTTTCTTT.

This clonotype came up a few times. The J gene is TRBJ1-3, the V gene TRBV27, with D perhaps TRBD1 (5 bases). V gave up 6 bases and J gave up 7 bases, with 19 bases separating them. CDR1 and CDR2 (germline): MNHEY, SMNVEV (reference sequence). There are 15 residues in the CDR3. The CDR3 DNA is TGTGCCAGCAGACCCTCGAGGCAGGGCCTGAACACCATATATTTT. It encodes CASRPSRQGLNTIYF.

This chain joins TRBV20-1 and TRBJ2-7; D remains ambiguous. Germline CDR1 is DFQATT and CDR2 is SNEGSKA (reference sequence). This CDR3 region has 11 residues. V gave up 1 base and J gave up 2 bases, with 3 bases separating them. The CDR3 bases are TGCAGTGCTAGAGGGACCTACGAGCAGTACTTC. Residues: CSARGTYEQYF.

This clonotype was picked up a small number of times. The chain carries TRBV7-2 and TRBJ1-5, with D hard to call. Looked up from germline, CDR1 is SGHTA and CDR2 is FQGNSA. V was cut by 1 base and J by 7 bases, with 8 bases left in between. The length of the CDR3 is 13 residues. The CDR3 loop reads CASSLGSEQPQHF. The CDR3 nucleotides are TGTGCCAGCAGCTTAGGGTCAGAGCAGCCCCAGCATTTT.

This rearrangement joins TRBV6-5 to TRBJ1-6; possible D gene TRBD1, 6 bases. CDR1 and CDR2 from the germline V gene are MNHEY and SVGAGI. With 2 bases removed from V and 10 bases from J, the gap between germline ends came to 12 bases. This CDR3 is 14 amino acids long. The CDR3 DNA sequence: TGTGCCAGCAGTTACGCAGGGGATCGCTCACCCCTCCACTTT. As protein: CASSYAGDRSPLHF.

V and J are TRBV29-1 and TRBJ1-1, with D hard to call. Germline values: CDR1 SQVTM, CDR2 ANQGSEA. The CDR3 has 11 amino acids. Trimming took off 4 bases at V and 5 bases at J, with 8 bases between the two ends. The CDR3 loop reads CSVAGKTEAFF. Here the CDR3 DNA reads TGCAGCGTTGCGGGTAAAACTGAAGCTTTCTTT. Full variable domain (missing parts from reference TRBV29-1 and TRBJ1-1): SAVISQKPSRDICQRGTSLTIQCQVDSQVTMMFWYRQQPGQSLTLIATANQGSEATYESGFVIDKFPISRPNLTFSTLTVSNMSPEDSSIYLCSVAGKTEAFFGQGTRLTVV.

The CDR3 coding sequence is TGTGCCAGCAGCCAAGCCGGGACAGGGGGGGAGACCCAGTACTTC. Its translation: CASSQAGTGGETQYF. The J gene is TRBJ2-5, the V gene TRBV3-1; 11 nucleotides agree with TRBD1. Germline CDR1 is LGHDT and CDR2 is YNNKEL (reference sequence). The CDR3 sequence is 15 residues long. The V gene end was trimmed by 1 base and the J gene end by 5 bases; junction bases not matched to a gene: 3.

This clonotype was seen a few times. The chain has TRBV6-1 and TRBJ2-7, with TRBD2 matching 11 bases. Trimming at V came to 5 bases and at J to 7 bases, leaving 7 bases not matched to a gene. Per the germline V gene, CDR1 is MNHNS and CDR2 is SASEGT. The CDR3 covers 14 residues. The CDR3 loop reads CASSLAGGTGEQYF. The CDR3 DNA reads TGTGCCAGCAGTCTAGCGGGAGGAACGGGGGAGCAGTACTTC.

This clonotype was observed many times. The CDR3 DNA reads TGTGCCAGCAGCAAGGAGCGGACCCAAGAGACCCAGTACTTC. Translation: CASSKERTQETQYF. The chain carries TRBV11-2 and TRBJ2-5; possibly TRBD2 for D (5 bases). V gave up 5 bases and J gave up 1 base, with 11 bases separating them. This CDR3 region has 14 residues. Germline assignment: CDR1 SGHAT and CDR2 FQNNGV.

This clonotype was detected many times. The genes are TRBV7-6 and TRBJ2-7; 9 bases line up with TRBD1. The CDR3 totals 14 residues. Germline loops: CDR1 SGHVS, CDR2 FNYEAQ. V shed 5 bases and J 3 bases; nucleotides not matched to a gene: 5. In nucleotides, the CDR3 is TGTGCCAGCAGCCCGGGACAGGGAGGCTACGAGCAGTACTTC. Its protein product is CASSPGQGGYEQYF. The complete variable domain, with remaining parts taken from reference TRBV7-6 and TRBJ2-7, reads GAGVSQSPRYKVTKRGQDVALRCDPISGHVSLYWYRQALGQGPEFLTYFNYEAQQDKSGLPNDRFSAERPEGSISTLTIQRTEQRDSAMYRCASSPGQGGYEQYFGPGTRLTVT.

This clonotype was detected only a few times. The rearrangement uses TRBV5-1 and TRBJ1-4, with D possibly matching TRBD1 (5 bases). Germline V lookup: CDR1 SGHRS, CDR2 YFSETQ. CDR3 size: 16 residues. Trimming removed 3 bases at V and 8 bases at J, with 20 bases between. CDR3 nucleotides: TGCGCCAGCAGCTCATGGGACGGCCCGGAAGGGGAAAAACTGTTTTTT. This codes for CASSSWDGPEGEKLFF.

This clonotype came up many times. The chain links TRBV7-9 to TRBJ1-1; D gene uncertain. CDR3 length: 13 residues. In germline, CDR1 is SEHNR, CDR2 FQNEAQ (reference sequence). V was clipped by 6 bases and J by 1 base, with 9 bases between them. The CDR3 bases are TGTGCCAGCAGTTTCGACAAGAACACTGAAGCTTTCTTT. It yields the protein CASSFDKNTEAFF. Full variable domain (rest looked up from reference TRBV7-9 and TRBJ1-1): DTGVSQNPRHKITKRGQNVTFRCDPISEHNRLYWYRQTLGQGPEFLTYFQNEAQLEKSRLLSDRFSAERPKGSFSTLEIQRTEQGDSAMYLCASSFDKNTEAFFGQGTRLTVV.

This CDR3 reads CSVIGGVGYGYTF. In DNA form, the CDR3 reads TGCAGCGTTATTGGGGGCGTGGGCTATGGCTACACCTTC. This sequence joins TRBV29-1 and TRBJ1-2, with D maybe TRBD1 (6 bases). In germline, CDR1 is SQVTM, CDR2 ANQGSEA. Trimming removed 5 bases at V and 4 bases at J, with 14 bases between. The length of the CDR3 is 13 residues.

This clonotype was counted at least ten times. The chain is built from TRBV6-2 or TRBV6-3 and TRBJ1-4; TRBD1 is a possible D gene (6 bases). This CDR3 spans 16 amino acids. Per germline, CDR1 MNHEY and CDR2 SVGEGT. V was cut by 5 bases and J by 7 bases, with 20 bases left in between. The CDR3 nucleotides are TGTGCCAGCAGTGATTATACTTCGGGACAAAGTGAAAAACTGTTTTTT. Translating gives CASSDYTSGQSEKLFF.

This sequence joins TRBV25-1 and TRBJ1-5; the D gene is possibly TRBD1 (5 bases). Deletions cut 7 bases from V and 7 bases from J, with 8 bases between. The germline V gene encodes CDR1 MGHDK and CDR2 SYGVNS. This CDR3 spans 11 amino acids. The CDR3 DNA sequence: TGTGCCAGCACGGGGGAACAGCCCCAGCATTTT. Translation: CASTGEQPQHF.

This clonotype was seen a few times. The V call is TRBV24-1, the J call TRBJ1-5; maybe TRBD1 (5 bases). V lost 4 bases and J 6 bases, leaving 9 bases between the germline ends. Germline loops: CDR1 KGHDR, CDR2 SFDVKD. The CDR3 is 13 amino acids. CDR3 amino acids: CATSESGSQPQHF. The CDR3 nucleotides read TGTGCCACCAGTGAATCAGGGTCTCAGCCCCAGCATTTT.

The rearrangement uses TRBV20-1 and TRBJ1-1, with D maybe TRBD1 (6 bases). V was clipped by 6 bases and J by 5 bases, with 16 bases between them. There are 13 residues in the CDR3. CDR1 DFQATT and CDR2 SNEGSKA come from the germline V gene (reference sequence). The CDR3 region is CSASAGALTEAFF. CDR3 sequence (DNA): TGCAGTGCCAGCGCGGGGGCTCTGACTGAAGCTTTCTTT.

The CDR3 sequence is CASTPGQAGNSPLHF. The DNA of the CDR3 is TGTGCCAGTACCCCGGGACAGGCGGGAAATTCACCCCTCCACTTT. The chain couples TRBV19 to TRBJ1-6; 8 bases are a match to TRBD1. Germline V lookup: CDR1 LNHDA, CDR2 SQIVND (reference sequence). The CDR3 spans 15 residues. With 7 bases clipped from V and 7 bases from J, the junction kept 9 bases outside the gene matches.

V is TRBV28 and J is TRBJ1-4; D gene ambiguous. The CDR3 is 15 amino acids. The germline V gene encodes CDR1 MDHEN and CDR2 SYDVKM. Deletions cut 7 bases from V and 0 bases from J, with 12 bases between. The CDR3 sequence: CASIPTGTTNEKLFF. In nucleotides, the CDR3 is TGTGCCAGCATCCCTACTGGGACAACTAATGAAAAACTGTTTTTT.

The chain uses TRBV12-3 or TRBV12-4 and TRBJ1-5; no reliable D call. This CDR3 is 13 amino acids long. V dropped 8 bases and J dropped 0 bases, with 8 bases sitting between them. The CDR3 DNA sequence: TGTGCCAGCCGAATGAATAGCAATCAGCCCCAGCATTTT. This codes for CASRMNSNQPQHF.

This clonotype was counted only a few times. The genes are TRBV5-1 and TRBJ2-6; D gene unclear. Trimming removed 3 bases from V and 0 bases from J, with 19 bases in between. The CDR3 spans 19 residues. CDR1 is SGHRS and CDR2 is YFSETQ in the germline V gene. The CDR3 loop reads CASSYVVGRKSSGANVLTF. The CDR3 DNA sequence: TGCGCCAGCAGCTATGTTGTAGGGCGGAAAAGCTCTGGGGCCAACGTCCTGACTTTC.